This TCR beta chain originates from a study of T cell changes during pregnancy in multiple sclerosis. TCRdb keeps only in-frame clones here, not all; method: immunoSEQ multiplex PCR. In the table there are tens of thousands of clones, around 90% of which are singletons. With 5 bases removed from V and 12 bases from J, the gap between germline ends came to 16 bases. The CDR3 consists of 12 residues. Germline loops: CDR1 SEHNR, CDR2 FQNEAQ (reference sequence). The rearrangement uses TRBV7-9 and TRBJ1-1; tentatively, D is TRBD1 (6 bases). Here the sequenced sample was peripheral blood, taken before pregnancy. This TCR derives from a female donor with multiple sclerosis, enrolled in a pregnancy study. The DNA of the CDR3 is TGTGCCAGCAGCCAAGGACAGAGGGCAACTTTCTTT. It yields the protein CASSQGQRATFF.